A single sample is the source of the 30 T cell receptor beta chains below, sequenced in a study of T cell repertoires in cytomegalovirus infection. TCRdb re-called the reads with MiXCR, one entry per CDR3 protein. The top ten clones hold 12% of a sample with around 330,000 distinct CDR3 sequences, roughly a sixth of them seen once. What was sequenced was PBMCs. Receptors were obtained from a human donor in good health (CMV status not recorded). Some clones in this sample may be carry-over from other donors' samples.

This clonotype was seen a few times. V gene TRBV12-3 or TRBV12-4 combines with J gene TRBJ1-5; 8 nucleotides align to TRBD1. The V gene end was trimmed by 5 bases and the J gene end by 4 bases; junction bases not matched to a gene: 7. There are 15 residues in the CDR3. The CDR3 nucleotides read TGTGCCAGCAGTAACTGGACAGGGAGGAATCAGCCCCAGCATTTT. Translated: CASSNWTGRNQPQHF.

This clonotype was found many times. V usage is TRBV12-3 or TRBV12-4 and J usage is TRBJ2-1, with D maybe TRBD2 (5 bases). The ends were cut back, 1 base at V and 8 bases at J, with 15 bases in the middle. The CDR3 loop spans 15 amino acids. CDR3 amino acids: CASSLVGEGVDEQFF. As DNA, the CDR3 is TGTGCCAGCAGTTTAGTGGGAGAGGGAGTAGATGAGCAGTTCTTC.

This clonotype was recorded a few times. The V gene is TRBV4-3, the J gene TRBJ1-6; 8 nucleotides agree with TRBD1. From germline, CDR1 is LGHNA and CDR2 YSLEER. The CDR3 length is 15 residues. The V and J ends lost 4 bases and 10 bases, in that order; junction bases with no gene match: 9. The CDR3 is CASSRSTGAGSPLHF. The CDR3 DNA reads as TGCGCCAGCAGCCGCTCGACAGGGGCGGGCTCACCCCTCCACTTT.

A remark on this clonotype: A much larger clonotype is one base distant, so this may be a read error. V is TRBV7-9 and J is TRBJ1-6; the D gene is possibly TRBD1 (5 bases). Germline V lookup: CDR1 SEHNR, CDR2 FQNEAQ (reference sequence). This CDR3 has 17 residues. The CDR3 reads CASSLVGGGSYDSPLHF. The CDR3 nucleotides are TGTGCCAGCAGCTTAGTGGGTGGGGGGTCCTATGATTCACCCCTCCACTTT.

V usage is TRBV20-1 and J usage is TRBJ1-5, with a weak D call TRBD1 (5 bases). V was trimmed by 6 bases and J by 5 bases, leaving 11 bases between them. CDR3 length: 12 amino acids. Germline CDR1 and CDR2: DFQATT and SNEGSKA (reference sequence). The CDR3 DNA reads as TGCAGTGCCTCGGGGCCGGATCAGCCCCAGCATTTT. It yields the protein CSASGPDQPQHF.

This chain links TRBV20-1 with TRBJ2-1; the D is unclear. V shed 1 base and J shed 8 bases, with 9 bases lying between them. The CDR3 totals 12 residues. The germline gives CDR1 DFQATT, CDR2 SNEGSKA (reference sequence). The CDR3 protein is CSARVSRDEQFF. The CDR3 DNA reads TGCAGTGCTAGAGTGAGTAGGGATGAGCAGTTCTTC.

There are a few counts of this clonotype. This rearrangement joins TRBV29-1 to TRBJ2-3; 9 bases map to TRBD1. J was trimmed by 2 bases and V by 8 bases; bases with no gene match: 8. The germline CDR1 and CDR2 sequences are SQVTM and ANQGSEA. The CDR3 length is 14 residues. CDR3 DNA: TGCAGCACTAGGGACAGGGTTTCCACAGATACGCAGTATTTT. Its translation is CSTRDRVSTDTQYF.

This clonotype was counted at least ten times. The chain has TRBV7-9 and TRBJ1-4; 9 nucleotides agree with TRBD1. Trimming cost V 5 bases and J 0 bases; bases outside gene matches: 10. CDR1 and CDR2 from the germline V gene are SEHNR and FQNEAQ (reference sequence). CDR3 length equals 18 residues. This CDR3 reads CASSPGGQGTATNEKLFF. CDR3 sequence (DNA): TGTGCCAGCAGCCCTGGAGGACAGGGGACTGCAACTAATGAAAAACTGTTTTTT.

The table lists this clonotype with many counts. V is TRBV7-2 and J is TRBJ2-1; the match to TRBD2 covers 7 bases. V lost 2 bases to trimming and J lost 1 base; unmatched junction nucleotides: 11. The CDR3 sequence is 18 residues long. CDR1 and CDR2 (germline): SGHTA, FQGNSA. The CDR3 here is CASSLWLSSGDSYNEQFF. CDR3 in DNA: TGTGCCAGCAGCTTATGGTTATCCAGCGGGGATTCCTACAATGAGCAGTTCTTC.

This clonotype has at least ten counts. The chain employs TRBV12-3 or TRBV12-4 and TRBJ2-2; TRBD1 matches 9 bases. The V and J ends lost 11 bases and 3 bases, in that order; junction bases with no gene match: 7. The CDR3 has 14 amino acids. The CDR3 protein is CAVGDRVHTGELFF. CDR3 nucleotides: TGTGCCGTGGGGGACAGGGTTCACACCGGGGAGCTGTTTTTT.

The CDR3 DNA reads TGTGCCAGCAGCCACCCGGGGACAGGGGGCTCGTACGAGCAGTACTTC. Translating gives CASSHPGTGGSYEQYF. V is TRBV7-9 and J is TRBJ2-7; 12 positions match TRBD1. There are 16 residues in the CDR3. V was pared by 5 bases and J by 4 bases, with 9 bases of the junction left unmatched. Germline V gene sequence: CDR1 SEHNR, CDR2 FQNEAQ (reference sequence).

This clonotype was seen many times. V usage is TRBV7-2 and J usage is TRBJ2-7, with 7 bases that match TRBD1. Germline CDR1 is SGHTA and CDR2 is FQGNSA. V was pared by 4 bases and J by 7 bases, with 7 bases of the junction left unmatched. The CDR3 extends over 13 amino acids. CDR3: CASSWGQLGEQYF. As DNA, the CDR3 is TGTGCCAGCAGCTGGGGACAGCTGGGGGAGCAGTACTTC.

The J gene is TRBJ1-1, the V gene TRBV20-1, with no clear D. There are 15 residues in the CDR3. The V and J ends lost 5 bases and 1 base respectively, with 17 bases between them. The germline V gene has CDR1 DFQATT and CDR2 SNEGSKA (reference sequence). The CDR3, as DNA: TGCAGTGCTCGTCTAGGGAGACACACGAACACTGAAGCTTTCTTT. Translating gives CSARLGRHTNTEAFF.

Comments on this clonotype: A much bigger clone sits one base away, suggesting this may be a read error. The chain recombines TRBV7-9 with TRBJ2-7, with TRBD1 matching 7 bases. The length of the CDR3 is 12 residues. Germline V gene lookup returns CDR1 SEHNR and CDR2 FQNEAQ (reference sequence). J gave up 6 bases and V 5 bases, and 4 bases lay outside the gene matches. The CDR3 nucleotides read TGTGCCAGCAGCCAACAGGGGCGCGAGCAGTACTTC. It yields the protein CASSQQGREQYF.

This clonotype was seen a handful of times. CDR3 amino acids: CASRIGLGVETQYF. The CDR3, as DNA: TGTGCCAGCAGGATCGGACTAGGGGTGGAGACCCAGTACTTC. The chain couples TRBV12-3 or TRBV12-4 to TRBJ2-5; TRBD2 agrees at 7 bases. Trimming took 6 bases from V and 5 from J; bases not matched to a gene: 9. The CDR3 loop spans 14 amino acids.

This clonotype came up many times. J is TRBJ1-1 and V is TRBV5-6, with no clear D. CDR1 is SGHDT, CDR2 YYEEEE, per germline. The CDR3 covers 14 residues. V gave up 1 base and J gave up 1 base, with 8 bases separating them. CDR3 in amino acids: CASSLYGENTEAFF. The CDR3 nucleotides read TGTGCCAGCAGCTTGTATGGAGAGAACACTGAAGCTTTCTTT.

This clonotype showed up many times. The V gene is TRBV12-3 or TRBV12-4, the J gene TRBJ1-1; no clear D. Trimming took off 3 bases at V and 4 bases at J, with 12 bases between the two ends. CDR3 size: 14 residues. As DNA, the CDR3 is TGTGCCAGCAGTTTCGTCCGAGAGGCCACTGAAGCTTTCTTT. Encoded protein: CASSFVREATEAFF.

This clonotype was found many times. V gene TRBV7-6 combines with J gene TRBJ2-3; D perhaps matches TRBD2 (5 bases). CDR3 length: 15 residues. Per the germline V gene, CDR1 is SGHVS and CDR2 is FNYEAQ. V lost 1 base, J lost 6 bases, and 14 bases lay in between. The CDR3 bases are TGTGCCAGCAGCTTAGGCCCGGTAGCGCAGGATACGCAGTATTTT. This encodes CASSLGPVAQDTQYF.

In its sample, this clonotype was seen a few times. A junction boundary mismatches the germline segment, possibly from a read error. V and J are TRBV5-3 and TRBJ1-1; perhaps TRBD1 as D (6 bases). TRBV5-3 is annotated as an ORF whose role is uncertain. The CDR3 sequence is 17 residues long. The CDR3 reads CARSSSGTHRGSTKAFF. The CDR3 DNA reads as TGTGCCAGAAGCTCTTCCGGGACACACCGTGGGAGCACTAAAGCTTTCTTT.

This clonotype was detected a few times. The V and J genes are TRBV6-1 and TRBJ1-1; 9 bases are shared with TRBD1. Germline V gives CDR1 MNHNS, CDR2 SASEGT. Trimming cost V 5 bases and J 2 bases; bases outside gene matches: 6. CDR3 length: 15 residues. The chain's CDR3 is CASSQNRGLNTEAFF. The CDR3 region has the DNA TGTGCCAGCAGTCAAAACAGGGGGCTTAACACTGAAGCTTTCTTT.

This clonotype was detected ten times or more. J is TRBJ2-1 and V is TRBV15, with TRBD1 matching 12 bases. The CDR3 is 15 residues long. Losses at the gene ends were 3 bases for V and 7 bases for J; bases not matched to a gene: 4. Germline CDR1 is LNHNV and CDR2 is YYDKDF (reference sequence). The CDR3 region has the DNA TGTGCCACCAGCAGCGGGACAGGGGGCTTGAATGAGCAGTTCTTC. Residues: CATSSGTGGLNEQFF.

This clonotype was detected ten times or more. V usage is TRBV7-9 and J usage is TRBJ2-7; no reliable D call. Looked up from germline, CDR1 is SEHNR and CDR2 is FQNEAQ (reference sequence). The CDR3 sequence is 14 residues long. Between the trimmed V and J ends, which lost 1 base and 5 bases, there was a span of 12 bases. The CDR3 region has the DNA TGTGCCAGCAGCTTAGATTTAGGGAACCACGAGCAGTACTTC. It codes for CASSLDLGNHEQYF.

This clonotype showed up many times. This sequence joins TRBV7-3 and TRBJ1-1, with 10 bases matching TRBD1. Germline V gives CDR1 SGHTA, CDR2 FQGTGA. Trimming removed 5 bases from V and 0 bases from J; junction bases left unmatched: 9. The CDR3 totals 17 residues. CDR3: CASSPTGQGFMNTEAFF. The CDR3 DNA is TGTGCCAGCAGCCCCACGGGACAGGGGTTTATGAACACTGAAGCTTTCTTT.

A few counts support this clonotype. The chain couples TRBV6-5 to TRBJ1-4, with TRBD1 matching over 9 bases. V gave up 6 bases and J gave up 7 bases; unmatched junction bases: 6. Germline CDR1 reads MNHEY; CDR2 reads SVGAGI. This CDR3 contains 14 residues. The CDR3 loop is CASRLQGAPEKLFF. CDR3 bases: TGTGCCAGCAGACTACAGGGGGCTCCTGAAAAACTGTTTTTT.

This clonotype occurred many times. The J gene is TRBJ2-5, the V gene TRBV27; 9 nucleotides match TRBD1. The V and J ends lost 6 bases and 2 bases, in that order; junction bases with no gene match: 13. Germline V gene lookup returns CDR1 MNHEY and CDR2 SMNVEV (reference sequence). The CDR3 extends over 17 amino acids. The CDR3 loop is CASSLQGAFGRQETQYF. CDR3 coding DNA: TGTGCCAGCAGCTTACAGGGGGCTTTCGGCCGGCAAGAGACCCAGTACTTC.

The rearrangement joins TRBV19 to TRBJ2-1; unclear D gene. The CDR3 extends over 15 amino acids. The germline gives CDR1 LNHDA, CDR2 SQIVND (reference sequence). V was trimmed by 6 bases and J by 4 bases, leaving 16 bases between them. The CDR3 sequence is CASRRAATGYNEQFF. CDR3 DNA: TGTGCCAGTAGACGGGCGGCTACCGGATACAATGAGCAGTTCTTC.

Many counts were recorded for this clonotype. The chain joins TRBV4-2 to TRBJ2-5; no firm D call. The germline V gene encodes CDR1 LGHNA and CDR2 YNFKEQ. The V end lost 1 base, the J end lost 4 bases, and 13 bases lay between the germline ends. The CDR3 runs to 15 residues. The CDR3 region has the DNA TGTGCCAGCAGCCAAGCTTACCCAAGTCGAGAGACCCAGTACTTC. Translated: CASSQAYPSRETQYF.

The chain carries TRBV20-1 and TRBJ2-5; 9 bases line up with TRBD2. Germline values: CDR1 DFQATT, CDR2 SNEGSKA (reference sequence). V lost 6 bases to trimming and J lost 5 bases; unmatched junction nucleotides: 16. The length of the CDR3 is 16 residues. CDR3 in DNA: TGCAGTGCAACCCGGGGTGCGGGGGGGCCCTTCGAGACCCAGTACTTC. Amino acids: CSATRGAGGPFETQYF.

This clonotype was recorded at least ten times. This chain connects TRBV10-3 to TRBJ1-1, with 9 positions matching TRBD1. Germline CDR1 and CDR2: ENHRY and SYGVKD. The CDR3 extends over 14 amino acids. The V and J ends lost 6 bases and 2 bases, in that order; junction bases with no gene match: 4. The CDR3 region has the DNA TGTGCCATCAGAATGGACAGGGGTAACACTGAAGCTTTCTTT. Translating gives CAIRMDRGNTEAFF.

This clonotype was detected ten times or more. The chain carries TRBV4-2 and TRBJ2-1; TRBD1 agrees at 11 bases. CDR1 is LGHNA, CDR2 YNFKEQ, per germline. CDR3 size: 15 residues. V lost 3 bases, J lost 2 bases, and 0 bases stayed unmatched. The CDR3 DNA follows: TGTGCCAGCAGCCAGGACAGGGGGCCCTACAATGAGCAGTTCTTC. It specifies CASSQDRGPYNEQFF.